Each of the 6 T cell receptor beta chains below was sequenced from the same sample in a study of CD8+CD57+ T cells in acquired aplastic anemia. Genomic DNA acted as the template from which TCR beta VDJ combination and CDR3 sequence profiling were carried out. One entry per CDR3 protein, called by TCRdb with MiXCR from the reads. The sample lists hundreds of thousands of distinct CDR3 sequences, 60% to 80% occurring once. The sequenced material came from sorted CD4+, CD8+, or CD8+CD57+ T cells (not recorded which) from PBMCs. These receptors were taken from a human donor in good health, serving as a control.

Notes on this clonotype: One end of the junction fails to match germline, which may point to a read error. V and J are TRBV5-1 and TRBJ2-3, with D possibly being TRBD2 (5 bases). The length of the CDR3 is 13 residues. The germline gives CDR1 SGHRS, CDR2 YFSETQ. The CDR3 DNA reads TGCGCCAGCGGCTTGGCGAGCGGCCATACGCAGTATTTT. Translating it yields CASGLASGHTQYF.

To note about this clonotype: The junction departs from the called germline gene at one end, perhaps through a read error. The V and J genes are TRBV25-1 and TRBJ2-7, with D uncertain. This CDR3 region has 14 residues. Germline V lookup: CDR1 MGHDK, CDR2 SYGVNS. CDR3: CASSVAIAKYVQYF. In DNA form, the CDR3 reads TGTGCCAGCAGTGTCGCTATCGCGAAATACGTGCAGTACTTC.

The chain combines TRBV5-1 with TRBJ2-7, with 7 bases that match TRBD2. The CDR3 is 15 residues long. Unmatched junction bases numbered 13, after V lost 8 bases and J lost 2 bases. CDR1 and CDR2 from the germline V gene are SGHRS and YFSETQ. The CDR3 DNA reads as TGCGCCAGTAGTCGGTCTGGGGAGGGAACCTACGAGCAGTACTTC. Translated: CASSRSGEGTYEQYF.

This clonotype has just a few counts. This sequence joins TRBV19 and TRBJ1-1, with D unresolved. The germline V and J ends were trimmed by 1 base and 1 base, with 7 bases remaining between them. Germline lookup yields CDR1 LNHDA and CDR2 SQIVND (reference sequence). The CDR3 is made up of 14 amino acids. CDR3 DNA: TGTGCCAGTAGTATAGGGGCAGGGAACACTGAAGCTTTCTTT. Its translation is CASSIGAGNTEAFF.

Worth noting for this clonotype: As the CDR3 is not closed by the conserved phenylalanine or tryptophan, this likely results from a read error. The CDR3 DNA sequence: TGTGCCACCAGCAGAGGAGTCAGGCTCGAAAAACTGTTTTTG. It yields the protein CATSRGVRLEKLFL. The chain employs TRBV15 and TRBJ1-4, with unresolved D. The germline V gene encodes CDR1 LNHNV and CDR2 YYDKDF (reference sequence). V lost 1 base, J lost 8 bases, and 11 bases lay in between. The length of the CDR3 is 14 residues.

About this clonotype itself: The CDR3 does not end in the conserved phenylalanine or tryptophan, so this is likely a read error. The rearrangement joins TRBV2 to TRBJ1-2, with D unclear. CDR1 SNHLY and CDR2 FYNNEI come from the germline V gene. This CDR3 contains 13 residues. V was pared by 0 bases and J by 5 bases, with 7 bases between. Here the CDR3 DNA reads TGTGCCAGCAGTGAAGCGCTTGCTTATGGCTACACCTAC. Its protein product is CASSEALAYGYTY.